These T cell receptor beta chains were read from a single sample in a study of chemoradiotherapy in HPV16-positive cancers. Assay: immunoSEQ multiplex PCR; the TCRdb copy retains only in-frame clones and omits some. Of 9,000 to 15,000 clones detected, around three fifths appear once; the ten largest clones hold around 21%. Sample acquisition took place from a patient who underwent chemoradiotherapy. These receptor sequences come from a human donor with HPV-associated anogenital cancer. CDR3s include the opening cysteine and the closing phenylalanine or tryptophan. A D gene is named only where the DNA matches it firmly. Size values are once, few and many counts, or a class for expanded clones, and some rows have none.

cdr3_nt cdr3_aa clone_size j_call v_call d_call
TGTGCCAGCAGGGCGCTCGGACAGGGGTCCTACGAGCAGTACTTC CASRALGQGSYEQYF . TRBJ2-7 TRBV6-5 TRBD1
TGTGCCAGTATGGTAGGGAGCGAGCAGTACTTC CASMVGSEQYF few TRBJ2-7 TRBV19 .
TGCGCCAGCAGCTTCTACCTGACGAACACTGAAGCTTTCTTT CASSFYLTNTEAFF . TRBJ1-1 TRBV5-1 .
TGCGCCAGCAGCTTGGGCTCGTCTCCATCCTACAATGAGCAGTTCTTC CASSLGSSPSYNEQFF . TRBJ2-1 TRBV5-1 .
TGTGCCAGCAGCGATAGAGGACTAGCGGGGGGAAGAGAGACCCAGTACTTC CASSDRGLAGGRETQYF . TRBJ2-5 TRBV2 TRBD2
TGTGCCAGCAGCTTAACCAGGGGTGGTACTGAAGCTTTCTTT CASSLTRGGTEAFF . TRBJ1-1 TRBV11-2 .
TGTGCCAGCAGCTTCGGCGGGGGCGACTATGGCTACACCTTC CASSFGGGDYGYTF . TRBJ1-2 TRBV5-4 .
TGTGCCTGGAGTGGTCTAGCCAACCAAGAGACCCAGTACTTC CAWSGLANQETQYF . TRBJ2-5 TRBV30 .
TGCGCCAGCAGCTTGGCCGGGGACAGGGGGGCCTACAATGAGCAGTTCTTC CASSLAGDRGAYNEQFF . TRBJ2-1 TRBV5-1 TRBD1
TGTGCCAGCAGTTACCGGGCGGCCAGTGAAAAACTGTTTTTT CASSYRAASEKLFF . TRBJ1-4 TRBV6-6 .
TGTGCCAGCAGTTACTCGACTAGCGGGGGGTACGAGCAGTACTTC CASSYSTSGGYEQYF . TRBJ2-7 TRBV6-5 TRBD2
TGTGCCAGAAGTTCTAGCACAGATACGCAGTATTTT CARSSSTDTQYF . TRBJ2-3 TRBV5-3 .
TGTGCCAGCAGCCAAAGGTCCGGGGCTGGAAACACCATATATTTT CASSQRSGAGNTIYF . TRBJ1-3 TRBV13 .
TGTGCCACCAGCAGAGATTACTGGGGCCACCAGCATTTT CATSRDYWGHQHF . TRBJ1-5 TRBV15 .
TGTGCCAGCAGCTCTACTCCCCTCGCGACCTGGCGCCCTGAAGCTTTCTTT CASSSTPLATWRPEAFF . TRBJ1-1 TRBV11-2 .
TGTGCCAGCAGTGAATATGGGGCCGCTCCGGCTTTCTTT CASSEYGAAPAFF few TRBJ1-1 TRBV25-1 .
TGTGCCAGCAGTTTTTTAGGGACAGGGGGCGAGCAGTACTTC CASSFLGTGGEQYF . TRBJ2-7 TRBV27 TRBD1
TGTGCCAGCTCACATCTTGGACCAGTCGGCAATCAGCCCCAGCATTTT CASSHLGPVGNQPQHF . TRBJ1-5 TRBV18 .
TGCGCCAGCAGCCCTAGCGGGGGGCCCCAAGAGACCCAGTACTTC CASSPSGGPQETQYF . TRBJ2-5 TRBV5-1 TRBD2
TGTGCCAGTAGTAAAGGAGGGTATTACACGATAGACTATGGCTACACCTTC CASSKGGYYTIDYGYTF . TRBJ1-2 TRBV19 .
TGTGCCAGCAGTAGAGGTTGGCAGGGGGGCAATGAGCAGTTCTTC CASSRGWQGGNEQFF . TRBJ2-1 TRBV7-2 .
TGTGCCAGCAGTACTCCGGGACTAGGTTCCGAGACCCAGTACTTC CASSTPGLGSETQYF . TRBJ2-5 TRBV28 TRBD2
TGTGCCAGCCGTAGAACGAACACTGAAGCTTTCTTT CASRRTNTEAFF . TRBJ1-1 TRBV6-5 .
TGTGCCAGCAGCCCCAGAACAGGGGACCACACTGAAGCTTTCTTT CASSPRTGDHTEAFF few TRBJ1-1 TRBV7-8 TRBD1
TGCGCCAGCAGCCAGGCGGCACAGCCGAACACTGAAGCTTTCTTT CASSQAAQPNTEAFF . TRBJ1-1 TRBV4-1 .
TGTGCCTGGAGTGTTCAGGCCACTAGCAATCAGCCCCAGCATTTT CAWSVQATSNQPQHF . TRBJ1-5 TRBV30 .
TGTGCCTGGCGGACAGGGGCCCCGGAATATGGCTACACCTTC CAWRTGAPEYGYTF . TRBJ1-2 TRBV30 TRBD1
TGTGCCAGCAGCGTAGACAGCTCCTACAATGAGCAGTTCTTC CASSVDSSYNEQFF . TRBJ2-1 TRBV9 .
TGTGCCTGGACTATCACCCGGGACAGGTCCCTACAGCCCCAGCATTTT CAWTITRDRSLQPQHF . TRBJ1-5 TRBV30 TRBD1
TGTGCCAGCAGTGAACCTTTACCGACAGACTATCAGCCCCAGCATTTT CASSEPLPTDYQPQHF . TRBJ1-5 TRBV2 .
TGTGCCAGCCTGCGGGACTATTACACTTACGAGCAGTACTTC CASLRDYYTYEQYF few TRBJ2-7 TRBV2 TRBD2
TGTGCCAGCTCCCGCGGAGATGAGCAGTTCTTC CASSRGDEQFF . TRBJ2-1 TRBV18 .
TGTGCCACCAGCAGAGAGAGTCCCGGGCTCTTCTCCTACGAGCAGTACTTC CATSRESPGLFSYEQYF . TRBJ2-7 TRBV15 .
TGTGCCAGCAGCCCATCGGGGGACCCTGCCGTGGATGAGCAGTTCTTC CASSPSGDPAVDEQFF few TRBJ2-1 TRBV11-2 .
TGCAGTGCTAGGCATCAAGAGACCCAGTACTTC CSARHQETQYF . TRBJ2-5 TRBV20-1 .
TGTGCCAGCTCCCCGATCGGGCTAATCGCGTACGAGCAGTACTTC CASSPIGLIAYEQYF few TRBJ2-7 TRBV27 .
TGTGCCAGCAGTCGCCGGGGGGAGCGCACTGAAGCTTTCTTT CASSRRGERTEAFF . TRBJ1-1 TRBV6-6 .
TGCGCCAGCAGCCAAGGACGCGGGGCCGAATTCGATGAGCAGTTCTTC CASSQGRGAEFDEQFF . TRBJ2-1 TRBV4-1 .
TGTGCCAGCAGCGTAGCTCGGTCAACTAGCACAGATACGCAGTATTTT CASSVARSTSTDTQYF . TRBJ2-3 TRBV9 .
TGTGCCAGCAGCTTAATAGGGAATAGGGCCGGCTACACCTTC CASSLIGNRAGYTF . TRBJ1-2 TRBV5-4 .
TGTGCCAGCAGGCCCGGGACAGGGGGTATGAGCTATGGCTACACCTTC CASRPGTGGMSYGYTF . TRBJ1-2 TRBV5-4 TRBD1